This T cell receptor (beta chain) was identified during a study of technical replicates of blood from several donors. Germline values: CDR1 LGHNA, CDR2 YNFKEQ. Trimming removed 5 bases at V and 2 bases at J, with 16 bases between. The CDR3 sequence is 16 residues long. The sample holds one count of this clone. This table comes from immunoSEQ multiplex PCR, and its TCRdb copy is limited to in-frame clones, with some not included. Of some 94,000 clones listed, about 95% were seen once; the top ten hold about 0.35%. Sequenced sample: T cells isolated from PBMCs. The chain employs TRBV4-2 and TRBJ2-1; maybe TRBD1 (5 bases). This sequence was found in a human donor in good health. The CDR3 region is CASSTPGLSPYNEQFF. As DNA, the CDR3 is TGTGCCAGCAGCACCCCAGGGCTCTCTCCCTACAATGAGCAGTTCTTC.